The T cell receptor (beta chain) under discussion was sequenced for a study of T cell repertoires in cytomegalovirus infection. Study context: In public TCR beta signatures, there were indications of both CMV infection and matching HLA type.

Overall study results and limits: HLA-C-restricted TCR beta clonotypes specific for CMV led the ex vivo response.

With respect to this clonotype: The antigen remains unidentified.

J lost 5 bases, V lost 3 bases, and 7 bases had no gene match. The CDR3 totals 15 residues. Germline CDR1 and CDR2: SGHTA and FQGTGA. TCRdb passed the reads through MiXCR, listing each CDR3 protein once. Of 360,000 or so distinct CDR3 sequences listed, approximately 35% are singletons. The gene calls are TRBV7-3 and TRBJ2-1, with TRBD2 matching 7 bases. The sequences come from cultured PBMCs, collected from culture after CMV antigen stimulation. This TCR derives from a human donor in good health (CMV status not recorded). Some clones in this sample may be carry-over from other donors' samples. The CDR3 DNA reads as TGTGCCAGCAGCTTGTCCGGGAGGATTGACAATGAGCAGTTCTTC. Its protein is CASSLSGRIDNEQFF.